Presented here are 30 T cell receptor delta chains from one specimen sequenced in a study of gamma-delta chains in newborns, infants, children. With CATT, TCRdb re-called clones from the reads. This sample carries about 3,300 delta-chain clones, 51% of them seen once, and the ten largest clones take around 15%. The sample was blood. Receptors were obtained from a child who received the measles vaccine.

Comment on this clone: A far bigger clonotype differs at one base, so this is likely a read error. The chain couples TRDV1 to TRDJ1; a weak D match, TRDD3 (7 bases). Germline CDR1 and CDR2: TSWWSYY and QGS. The CDR3 is made up of 18 amino acids. CDR3 DNA sequence: TGTGCTCCTGGGGAATCAGCGTCCTACACTGGGGATGCCGATAAACTCATCTTT. Translating it yields CAPGESASYTGDADKLIF.

Concerning this clone: Possible read error: a much larger clone is one base away. The chain has TRDV1 and TRDJ1, with TRDD3 as a possible D gene (6 bases). The germline CDR1 and CDR2 sequences are TSWWSYY and QGS. The CDR3 covers 15 residues. The CDR3 sequence is CAPGDTFGVTDKLIF. CDR3 DNA: TGTGCTCCTGGGGACACATTCGGGGTCACCGATAAACTCATCTTT.

This clone is labeled medium-sized (0.01 to 0.1%). Distinct nucleotide sequences in the sample also encode this CDR3. The gene calls are TRDV1 and TRDJ1; D perhaps matches TRDD3 (6 bases). Trimming took off 1 base at V and 3 bases at J, with 42 bases between the two ends. This CDR3 region has 25 residues. CDR1 TSWWSYY and CDR2 QGS come from the germline V gene. For the CDR3, the DNA is TGTGCTCTTGGGGAACAGAGGAAAGGGTGGAGCTTTAGGATCAATACTGGGCCGTTGCCCGATAAACTCATCTTT. Translation gives CALGEQRKGWSFRINTGPLPDKLIF.

Comments on this clone: Just one base apart from a much larger clone, this may be a read error. Other DNA sequences in the sample encode the same CDR3. The chain has TRAV29/DV5 and TRDJ2; no firm D call. Germline-derived CDR1 and CDR2 are NSMFDY and ISSIKDK. This CDR3 is built from 15 residues. CDR3 sequence: CAASAVTTLTAQLFF. The CDR3 DNA reads TGTGCAGCAAGCGCGGTCACCACTTTGACAGCACAACTCTTCTTC.

With respect to this clone: A much larger clone sits a single nucleotide away, making a read error possible. This CDR3 is also generated by other DNA sequences in the sample. The chain is built from TRDV3 and TRDJ1, with 13 bases matching TRDD3. The CDR3 contains 24 residues. The germline V gene encodes CDR1 TVYSNPD and CDR2 GDNSRS (reference sequence). The CDR3 spells CAFTPSCGTNSHWGIRWRTDKLIF. CDR3 sequence (DNA): TGTGCCTTTACCCCCTCCTGCGGGACCAACAGTCACTGGGGGATACGCTGGAGGACCGATAAACTCATCTTC. Complete variable domain (other parts from reference TRDV3 and TRDJ1): CDKVTQSSPDQTVASGSEVVLLCTYDTVYSNPDLFWYRIRPDYSFQFVFYGDNSRSEGADFTQGRFSVKHILTQKAFHLVISPVRTEDSATYYCAFTPSCGTNSHWGIRWRTDKLIFGKGTRVTVEP.

In the case of this clone: Given a much more abundant clone one base away, this may be a read error. This rearrangement joins TRDV2 to TRDJ1; D might be TRDD3 (5 bases). The CDR3 consists of 14 residues. CDR1 GEAIGNYY and CDR2 EKD come from the germline V gene. The CDR3 loop is CACDTVVLADKLIF. In nucleotides, the CDR3 is TGTGCCTGTGACACCGTTGTACTGGCGGATAAGCTCATCTTT.

With regard to this clone: A much larger clone differs by one base, so this may be a read error. The chain carries TRDV1 and TRDJ1, with TRDD3 matching over 10 bases. Trimming cost V 1 base and J 2 bases; bases outside gene matches: 28. CDR3 length: 24 amino acids. Per germline, CDR1 TSWWSYY and CDR2 QGS. CDR3 region: CALGEPVPSSPRGWGIQGTDKLIF. In DNA, the CDR3 is TGTGCTCTTGGGGAACCCGTCCCCTCCTCACCTAGGGGATGGGGGATACAGGGTACCGATAAACTCATCTTT.

This clone is medium-sized within its sample. The chain carries TRDV1 and TRDJ1, with D maybe TRDD2 (7 bases). Between the trimmed V and J ends, which lost 0 bases and 0 bases, there was a span of 29 bases. Germline V gene data show CDR1 as TSWWSYY and CDR2 as QGS. CDR3 length equals 22 residues. The DNA for the CDR3 is TGTGCTCTTGGGGAACTCCCTTCCTTCCTTTTCTTCTGGGGTGAGGACACCGATAAACTCATCTTT. It encodes CALGELPSFLFFWGEDTDKLIF.

Notes on this clone: A much larger clone lies one base from this, so it may be a read error. The J gene is TRDJ2, the V gene TRDV1; 8 positions match TRDD3. The CDR3 sequence is 27 residues long. Germline CDR1 and CDR2: TSWWSYY and QGS. This CDR3 reads CAPGELGRHFLTGGPHRVFSLTAQLFF. CDR3 bases: TGTGCTCCTGGGGAACTCGGAAGGCATTTCCTTACTGGGGGCCCCCATCGGGTTTTTTCTTTGACAGCACAACTCTTCTTT.

Points on this clone: A read error is possible here, since a much larger clone lies one base away. The CDR3 DNA follows: TGTGCTCTTGGGGAAGCACTTCCTACTGGGGGATACTGTACCTATTACACCGATAAACTCATCTTT. It specifies CALGEALPTGGYCTYYTDKLIF. The rearrangement uses TRDV1 and TRDJ1; 12 bases are a match to TRDD3. CDR3 length equals 22 residues. CDR1 and CDR2 (germline): TSWWSYY, QGS. Trimming at V came to 2 bases and at J to 0 bases, leaving 19 bases not matched to a gene.

By its share, this clone is medium-sized. Other DNA sequences of this sample code for an identical CDR3. The genes are TRDV1 and TRDJ1; 9 nucleotides align to TRDD3. Looked up from germline, CDR1 is TSWWSYY and CDR2 is QGS. Trimming removed 0 bases from V and 0 bases from J; junction bases left unmatched: 23. The CDR3 covers 23 residues. The CDR3 is CALGELASLPLWDWGNNTDKLIF. The CDR3 DNA sequence: TGTGCTCTTGGGGAACTGGCCTCCCTTCCGCTCTGGGACTGGGGGAACAACACCGATAAACTCATCTTT.

By sample fraction, this clone is medium-sized. The chain recombines TRDV2 with TRDJ3, with 7 bases aligning to TRDD3. The V and J ends lost 0 bases and 2 bases, in that order; junction bases with no gene match: 9. Germline V gene data show CDR1 as GEAIGNYY and CDR2 as EKD. This CDR3 region has 19 residues. The CDR3 sequence: CACDTTSGGDTWDTRQMFF. CDR3 nucleotide sequence: TGTGCCTGTGACACCACATCTGGCGGGGATACCTGGGACACCCGACAGATGTTTTTC.

This clone is medium-sized by share. V and J are TRDV2 and TRDJ1; 8 bases match TRDD3. This CDR3 spans 21 amino acids. J was trimmed by 3 bases and V by 3 bases; bases with no gene match: 26. Per germline, CDR1 GEAIGNYY and CDR2 EKD. Here the CDR3 DNA reads TGTGCCTGTGACCCCCTCGGGCAGCCCGGGGCCTGGGGGACCTTCGCCGATAAACTCATCTTT. This sequence encodes CACDPLGQPGAWGTFADKLIF.

About this clone itself: A read error is the likely source, as a far larger clone sits one nucleotide away. The same CDR3 also results from other DNA sequences found in this sample. The gene calls are TRDV1 and TRDJ1, with a weak D call TRDD3 (5 bases). The CDR3 is 18 residues long. With 0 bases removed from V and 3 bases from J, the gap between germline ends came to 20 bases. CDR1 and CDR2 from the germline V gene are TSWWSYY and QGS. The CDR3 region is CALGELTPRTGGSDKLIF. The CDR3 coding sequence is TGTGCTCTTGGGGAACTGACACCTCGTACTGGAGGATCCGATAAACTCATCTTT.

V usage is TRDV1 and J usage is TRDJ1; 13 bases agree with TRDD3. The CDR3 runs 20 residues. Per the germline V gene, CDR1 is TSWWSYY and CDR2 is QGS. Losses at the gene ends were 2 bases for V and 0 bases for J; bases not matched to a gene: 12. The CDR3 spells CALGEFPLGDTRGYTDKLIF. CDR3 in DNA: TGTGCTCTTGGGGAATTCCCACTGGGGGATACGCGAGGGTACACCGATAAACTCATCTTT.

This clone was counted only a few times. This may be a read error, as it is one base from a much larger clone. The chain employs TRDV3 and TRDJ1; 10 positions agree with TRDD3. Losses at the gene ends were 2 bases for V and 10 bases for J; bases not matched to a gene: 31. The V gene's germline CDR1 is TVYSNPD and CDR2 GDNSRS (reference sequence). The CDR3 has 20 residues. This CDR3 is CAFGGLPCPPWGIREGGLIF. The CDR3 DNA is TGTGCCTTTGGAGGCCTTCCTTGCCCACCCTGGGGGATAAGGGAGGGCGGACTCATCTTT.

V gene TRDV2 combines with J gene TRDJ2, with 8 nucleotides matching TRDD3. This CDR3 has 15 residues. Unmatched junction bases numbered 16, after V lost 4 bases and J lost 13 bases. Germline V lookup: CDR1 GEAIGNYY, CDR2 EKD. CDR3 amino acids: CACDNWGATTAGLFF. The CDR3, as DNA: TGTGCCTGTGATAACTGGGGGGCTACGACAGCAGGACTCTTCTTT.

By share, this clone counts as large. Other DNA sequences in the sample encode the same CDR3. This chain connects TRDV3 to TRDJ1; 9 positions match TRDD3. This CDR3 contains 19 residues. In germline, CDR1 is TVYSNPD, CDR2 GDNSRS (reference sequence). The trim removed 4 bases at V and 0 bases at J, leaving 21 bases unmatched. CDR3 sequence (DNA): TGTGCCTCCCACCTTCCTCGGGGATACGTTTATATGTACACCGATAAACTCATCTTT. Amino acids: CASHLPRGYVYMYTDKLIF.

Comments on this clone: One end of the junction is discordant with germline, which a read error may explain. The rearrangement uses TRDV3 and TRDJ1; 12 bases are a match to TRDD3. CDR3 length: 14 residues. In germline, CDR1 is TVYSNPD, CDR2 GDNSRS (reference sequence). CDR3 amino acids: CAFIPTWGIRKLIF. CDR3 DNA: TGTGCTTTTATTCCTACCTGGGGGATACGGAAACTCATCTTT.

This clone qualifies as medium-sized. This chain links TRDV1 with TRDJ1, with D tentatively TRDD2 (5 bases). CDR3 length: 21 residues. The V end lost 3 bases, the J end lost 0 bases, and 29 bases lay between the germline ends. CDR1 and CDR2 (germline): TSWWSYY, QGS. This chain's CDR3 is CALGDPPFPLRLDPNTDKLIF. The DNA for the CDR3 is TGTGCTCTTGGGGATCCCCCCTTTCCTCTCCGGTTGGACCCCAACACCGATAAACTCATCTTT.

This clone counts as medium-sized. The chain combines TRAV29/DV5 with TRDJ1, with 12 bases fitting TRDD3. Germline V CDR1 and CDR2: NSMFDY, ISSIKDK. CDR3 length: 22 residues. The ends lost 1 base at V and 0 bases at J; junction bases unmatched: 22. The CDR3 DNA reads TGTGCAGCAAGCAGGGGGGCCTTCCTACCGTACTGGGGGATACCGGACACCGATAAACTCATCTTT. Encoded protein: CAASRGAFLPYWGIPDTDKLIF. The full variable domain, completed using reference TRAV29/DV5 and TRDJ1, is DQQVKQNSPSLSVQEGRISILNCDYTNSMFDYFLWYKKYPAEGPTFLISISSIKDKNEDGRFTVFLNKSAKHLSLHIVPSQPGDSAVYFCAASRGAFLPYWGIPDTDKLIFGKGTRVTVEP.

To note about this clone: A much larger clone is a single base away; this may be a read error. V usage is TRDV1 and J usage is TRDJ1; 10 bases fit TRDD3. The CDR3 loop spans 22 amino acids. The V gene's germline CDR1 is TSWWSYY and CDR2 QGS. The CDR3 DNA sequence: TGTGCTCTTGGGGAGCCCCCCTTCCTCACTGGGGGATCAGTTTCATCCACCGCTAAACTCATCTTT. As protein: CALGEPPFLTGGSVSSTAKLIF.

The chain joins TRDV1 to TRDJ1, with 12 bases matching TRDD3. Trimming took 3 bases from V and 0 from J; bases not matched to a gene: 29. This CDR3 is 25 amino acids long. Germline V gives CDR1 TSWWSYY, CDR2 QGS. The CDR3 spells CALGDPSPPTVYWGIPFAYTDKLIF. CDR3 bases: TGTGCTCTTGGGGATCCTTCCCCACCTACTGTTTACTGGGGGATACCTTTCGCGTACACCGATAAACTCATCTTT.

As to this clone: A much larger clone differs from this one at a single base, so this may be a read error. Other DNA sequences in the same sample also yield this CDR3. The chain combines TRDV1 with TRDJ1; 12 nucleotides agree with TRDD3. The CDR3 spans 24 residues. Per germline, CDR1 TSWWSYY and CDR2 QGS. CDR3 DNA: TGTGCTCTAGGGGAATTTACCTTCCTCCAAAAGACTGGGGGATACACCTGGTGTTCCGATAAACTCATCTTT. Amino acids: CALGEFTFLQKTGGYTWCSDKLIF.

By share of the sample, this clone is medium-sized. The V and J genes are TRDV1 and TRDJ1; 13 bases agree with TRDD3. Germline CDR1 and CDR2: TSWWSYY and QGS. The CDR3 spans 21 residues. The trim removed 0 bases at V and 1 base at J, leaving 14 bases unmatched. CDR3 sequence (DNA): TGTGCTCTTGGGGAACTTAGGTCGTACTGGGGGATACGCTTGGTCACCGATAAACTCATCTTT. Translation: CALGELRSYWGIRLVTDKLIF.

Relative to its sample, this clone is medium-sized (0.01 to 0.1%). The sample holds other DNA sequences that translate to the same CDR3. This chain uses TRDV1 with TRDJ1, with D maybe TRDD3 (6 bases). The germline V gene encodes CDR1 TSWWSYY and CDR2 QGS. Trimming took off 1 base at V and 1 base at J, with 19 bases between the two ends. The CDR3 covers 18 residues. This chain's CDR3 is CALGEPFLVLGFTDKLIF. The CDR3 nucleotides are TGTGCTCTTGGGGAACCTTTCTTGGTACTGGGATTCACCGATAAACTCATCTTT.

By share, this clone counts as large. Other DNA sequences of this sample code for an identical CDR3. The chain links TRDV1 to TRDJ2; 7 bases are shared with TRDD3. Germline CDR1 TSWWSYY, CDR2 QGS. The V gene end was trimmed by 2 bases and the J gene end by 7 bases; junction bases not matched to a gene: 10. The CDR3 is 16 residues long. The CDR3 DNA follows: TGTGCTCTTGGGGAAGAAGAAAAGGATACGGGAGCACAACTCTTCTTT. It translates to CALGEEEKDTGAQLFF.

A word on this clone: With a much larger clone just one base away, this may be a read error. The same CDR3 can be traced to other DNA sequences in this sample. J is TRDJ1 and V is TRDV1, with TRDD3 matching over 9 bases. The germline gives CDR1 TSWWSYY, CDR2 QGS. The CDR3 covers 26 residues. Unmatched junction bases numbered 33, after V lost 0 bases and J lost 1 base. CDR3 nucleotides: TGTGCTCTTGGGGAACTGGTCGGCCTACGCTGCTTGGCTTGGGGGATATTTAAATGGACCACCGATAAACTCATCTTT. Residues: CALGELVGLRCLAWGIFKWTTDKLIF.

This clone is large within its sample. The chain is built from TRDV3 and TRDJ1; 7 bases are shared with TRDD3. Unmatched junction bases numbered 29, after V lost 2 bases and J lost 2 bases. Germline assignment: CDR1 TVYSNPD and CDR2 GDNSRS (reference sequence). This CDR3 has 21 residues. The CDR3 coding sequence is TGTGCCTTTCTTTTGGGGGAAGCCCCCGACAAATCGTCCAGGGGTACCGATAAACTCATCTTT. Translating it yields CAFLLGEAPDKSSRGTDKLIF.

To note about this clone: Since a much larger clone is just one base distant, this may be a read error. The CDR3 is CAATPTGGCHLNTDKLIF. In nucleotides, the CDR3 is TGTGCCGCCACTCCTACTGGGGGATGCCATCTTAACACCGATAAACTCATCTTT. The chain carries TRDV3 and TRDJ1; 10 bases fit TRDD3. This CDR3 is 18 amino acids long. Germline CDR1 is TVYSNPD and CDR2 is GDNSRS (reference sequence). Losses at the gene ends were 5 bases for V and 0 bases for J; bases not matched to a gene: 18.